This section outlines one T cell receptor (beta chain) sequence together with its context. Profiled with immunoSEQ multiplex PCR; TCRdb holds only in-frame clones, not every one. The data show under 150,000 clones, about 94% seen once. The data originate from a study of control samples from healthy donors and cancer patients. Trimming pared 0 bases from V and 6 bases from J, leaving 9 bases between. This CDR3 has 15 amino acids. The germline V gene encodes CDR1 MNHEY and CDR2 SVGAGI. The rearrangement uses TRBV6-5 and TRBJ1-6; D is perhaps TRBD1 (5 bases). The sequenced sample was blood. This clonotype originated in a man aged 25 to 45 in good health. The CDR3 DNA reads TGTGCCAGCAGTTACTCGTGGCAGGGTAATTCACCCCTCCACTTT. It yields the protein CASSYSWQGNSPLHF.